Described below is a single T cell receptor beta chain sequence and its context. This CDR3 is 17 amino acids long. Trimming took off 5 bases at V and 0 bases at J, with 14 bases between the two ends. Germline-derived CDR1 and CDR2 are SEHNR and FQNEAQ (reference sequence). These data are taken from a study of OX40 agonist ivuxolimab in advanced cancers. Study-wide background: While on treatment, patients had intravenous ivuxolimab at 0.01 to 10 mg/kg every 2 weeks. Three patients, one with hepatocellular carcinoma and two with cutaneous melanoma, achieved partial responses. Among those enrolled, mean age was 60 years (range about 23 to 85) and about 81% were male.

The data were produced by immunoSEQ multiplex PCR, yet TCRdb's version contains in-frame clones alone and is incomplete. The sample lists more than 45,000 clones, roughly 87% occurring once. This TCR was recovered from an adult with an advanced solid tumor such as melanoma, head and neck, liver or kidney cancer. This sequence joins TRBV7-9 and TRBJ2-6; no firm D call. The source material was CD4+ or CD8+ T cells sorted from blood, sampled in a trial of the OX40 agonist ivuxolimab. The CDR3 loop is CASSGSPVFSGANVLTF. In DNA, the CDR3 is TGTGCCAGCAGCGGCTCCCCAGTCTTCTCTGGGGCCAACGTCCTGACTTTC.